This T cell receptor (beta chain) emerged from a study of OX40 agonist ivuxolimab in advanced cancers. Only in-frame clones appear in the TCRdb table, and some are missing; sequencing was by immunoSEQ multiplex PCR. The sample lists 25,000 to 40,000 clones; about 90% were seen once. V dropped 8 bases and J dropped 3 bases, with 14 bases sitting between them. The germline CDR1 and CDR2 sequences are LNHDA and SQIVND (reference sequence). The CDR3 covers 14 residues. The TCR originated in an adult with an advanced solid tumor such as melanoma, head and neck, liver or kidney cancer. This sample comprised CD4+ or CD8+ T cells sorted from blood, obtained in a trial of the OX40 agonist ivuxolimab. The V call is TRBV19, the J call TRBJ1-5; D call uncertain. The CDR3 sequence: CASHSPRTNQPQHF. The CDR3 coding sequence is TGTGCCAGTCACTCCCCCCGGACCAATCAGCCCCAGCATTTT.